This T cell receptor (beta chain) was profiled in a study of CD8+ T cells in alopecia areata. Sequencing used cDNA as its template, made by extracting RNA and reverse transcribing it. The repertoire was sequenced with immunoSEQ multiplex PCR; TCRdb's copy has only in-frame clones and lacks some. The table shows 210,000 or so clones, with around 66% occurring only once. The V end was cut by 4 bases, the J end by 9 bases, with 12 bases between. The CDR3 has 11 residues. The germline V gene encodes CDR1 SQVTM and CDR2 ANQGSEA. The treatment is: oral pan-JAK inhibitor, 5-10 mg twice daily. This TCR came from a human donor with alopecia areata. The sequencing used CD4+ T cells sorted from blood, collected at roughly week 45, from a patient treated with tofacitinib. The genes are TRBV29-1 and TRBJ1-2; D is possibly TRBD1 (6 bases). This CDR3 is CSVVGGNSYTF. The CDR3 nucleotides read TGCAGCGTTGTAGGGGGAAATAGCTACACCTTC. The whole variable domain, filled in from reference TRBV29-1 and TRBJ1-2, reads SAVISQKPSRDICQRGTSLTIQCQVDSQVTMMFWYRQQPGQSLTLIATANQGSEATYESGFVIDKFPISRPNLTFSTLTVSNMSPEDSSIYLCSVVGGNSYTFGSGTRLTVV.